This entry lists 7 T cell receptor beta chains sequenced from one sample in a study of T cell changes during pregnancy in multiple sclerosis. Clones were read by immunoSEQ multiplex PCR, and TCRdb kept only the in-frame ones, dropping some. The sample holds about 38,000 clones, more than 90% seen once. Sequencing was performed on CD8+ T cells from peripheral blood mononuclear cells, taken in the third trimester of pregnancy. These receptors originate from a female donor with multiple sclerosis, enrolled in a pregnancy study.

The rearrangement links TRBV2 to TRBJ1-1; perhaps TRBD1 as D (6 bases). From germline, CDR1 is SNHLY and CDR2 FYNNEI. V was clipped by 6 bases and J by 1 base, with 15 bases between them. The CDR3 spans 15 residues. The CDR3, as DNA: TGTGCCAGCAGGCCCCTCGGACAGTCGAACACTGAAGCTTTCTTT. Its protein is CASRPLGQSNTEAFF. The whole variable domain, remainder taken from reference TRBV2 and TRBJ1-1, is EPEVTQTPSHQVTQMGQEVILRCVPISNHLYFYWYRQILGQKVEFLVSFYNNEISEKSEIFDDQFSVERPDGSNFTLKIRSTKLEDSAMYFCASRPLGQSNTEAFFGQGTRLTVV.

DNA of the CDR3: TGTGCCAGCAGTTACTCCGGACTAGCGTACTACAATGAGCAGTTCTTC. As protein: CASSYSGLAYYNEQFF. The chain couples TRBV6-5 to TRBJ2-1, with TRBD2 identical over 9 bases. V was clipped by 0 bases and J by 3 bases; unmatched bases: 3. CDR3 size: 16 residues. The germline V gene has CDR1 MNHEY and CDR2 SVGAGI.

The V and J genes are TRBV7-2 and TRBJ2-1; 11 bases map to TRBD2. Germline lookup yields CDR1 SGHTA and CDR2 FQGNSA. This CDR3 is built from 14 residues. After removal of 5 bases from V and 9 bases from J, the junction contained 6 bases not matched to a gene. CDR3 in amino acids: CASSTTSGSSEQFF. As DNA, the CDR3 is TGTGCCAGCAGCACTACTAGCGGGAGTTCTGAGCAGTTCTTC.

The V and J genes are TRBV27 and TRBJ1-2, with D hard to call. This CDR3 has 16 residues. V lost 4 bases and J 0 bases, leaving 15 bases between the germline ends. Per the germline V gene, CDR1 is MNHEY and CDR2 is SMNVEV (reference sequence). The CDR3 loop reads CASSSPQEAPNYGYTF. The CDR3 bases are TGTGCCAGCAGTTCACCCCAGGAGGCGCCTAACTATGGCTACACCTTC.

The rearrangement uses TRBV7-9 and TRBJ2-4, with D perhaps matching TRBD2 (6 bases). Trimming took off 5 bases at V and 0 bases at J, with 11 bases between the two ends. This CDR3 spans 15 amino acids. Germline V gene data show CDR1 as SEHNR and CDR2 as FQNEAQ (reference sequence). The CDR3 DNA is TGTGCCAGCAGCGCGGGATCCCTAGCCAAAAACATTCAGTACTTC. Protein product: CASSAGSLAKNIQYF. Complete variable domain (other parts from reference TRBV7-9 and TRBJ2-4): DTGVSQNPRHKITKRGQNVTFRCDPISEHNRLYWYRQTLGQGPEFLTYFQNEAQLEKSRLLSDRFSAERPKGSFSTLEIQRTEQGDSAMYLCASSAGSLAKNIQYFGAGTRLSVL.

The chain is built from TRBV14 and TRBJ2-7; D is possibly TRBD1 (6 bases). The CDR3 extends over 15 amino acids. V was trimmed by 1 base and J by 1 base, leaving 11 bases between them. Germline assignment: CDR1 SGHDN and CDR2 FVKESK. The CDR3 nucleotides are TGTGCCAGCAGCCAAGCAGGGGATACTTCCTACGAGCAGTACTTC. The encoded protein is CASSQAGDTSYEQYF. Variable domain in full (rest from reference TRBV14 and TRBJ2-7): EAGVTQFPSHSVIEKGQTVTLRCDPISGHDNLYWYRRVMGKEIKFLLHFVKESKQDESGMPNNRFLAERTGGTYSTLKVQPAELEDSGVYFCASSQAGDTSYEQYFGPGTRLTVT.

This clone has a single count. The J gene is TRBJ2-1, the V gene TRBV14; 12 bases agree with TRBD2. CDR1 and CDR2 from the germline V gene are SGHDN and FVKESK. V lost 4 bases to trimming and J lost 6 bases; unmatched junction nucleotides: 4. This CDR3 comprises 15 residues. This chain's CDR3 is CASSPLAGGPNEQFF. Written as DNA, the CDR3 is TGTGCCAGCAGCCCCCTAGCGGGAGGGCCCAATGAGCAGTTCTTC.